This TCR beta chain stems from a study of T cell responses to AZD1222 COVID-19 vaccine. This table comes from immunoSEQ multiplex PCR, and its TCRdb copy is limited to in-frame clones, with some not included. The sample lists 150,000 to 250,000 clones, 93% occurring once. Germline values: CDR1 KGHSH, CDR2 LQKENI. With 1 base removed from V and 1 base from J, the gap between germline ends came to 5 bases. This CDR3 is built from 14 residues. Concerning this clone: This sample also contains other DNA sequences that code for the same CDR3.

Second-dose groups at about 4 or about 12 weeks were pooled. The source is an adult who received the AZD1222 COVID-19 vaccine. The rearrangement uses TRBV18 and TRBJ1-5, with D hard to call. The sequences come from peripheral blood, collected 28 days after the second AZD1222 dose. The CDR3 sequence is CASSPQDSNQPQHF. For the CDR3, the DNA is TGTGCCAGCTCACCACAGGACAGCAATCAGCCCCAGCATTTT.